One and the same sample provided the 6 T cell receptor beta chains below, sequenced in a study of T cells in Graves' hyperthyroidism and ophthalmopathy. Amplification of TCR beta CDR3 regions was performed using RNA transcripts as template. When the TCR CDR3 underwent first-round RT-PCR, the HTBI primer set was used. MiXCR, applied by TCRdb to the multiplex PCR reads, yields one record per CDR3 protein. The sample has 500,000 to 750,000 distinct CDR3 sequences; under 60% are singletons. Sequencing input: peripheral blood or thyroid tissue (not recorded which). The source of these receptors is a woman between 18 and 29 years old with Graves' hyperthyroidism.

This clonotype was detected ten times or more. The CDR3 loop reads CATSELAAGELFF. In DNA form, the CDR3 reads TGTGCCACCAGTGAATTAGCAGCCGGGGAGCTGTTTTTT. The chain links TRBV24-1 to TRBJ2-2; D gene ambiguous. V was shortened by 4 bases and J by 6 bases, with 8 bases between the two germline ends. Germline CDR1 KGHDR, CDR2 SFDVKD. The CDR3 has 13 amino acids.

The chain couples TRBV7-9 to TRBJ2-3; 7 positions agree with TRBD1. The V gene's germline CDR1 is SEHNR and CDR2 FQNEAQ (reference sequence). Trimming took 5 bases from V and 2 from J; bases not matched to a gene: 7. CDR3 length: 15 residues. CDR3 residues: CASSLGQLITDTQYF. In nucleotides, the CDR3 is TGTGCCAGCAGCCTGGGACAGTTGATCACAGATACGCAGTATTTT.

The chain recombines TRBV18 with TRBJ1-2, with D hard to call. The V gene's germline CDR1 is KGHSH and CDR2 LQKENI. The length of the CDR3 is 13 residues. The V end lost 2 bases, the J end lost 9 bases, and 13 bases lay between the germline ends. CDR3 DNA sequence: TGTGCCAGCTCACCATCGCCGGCCTCGAGCTACACCTTC. Translated: CASSPSPASSYTF. The variable domain in full, with the rest retrieved from reference TRBV18 and TRBJ1-2, is NAGVMQNPRHLVRRRGQEARLRCSPMKGHSHVYWYRQLPEEGLKFMVYLQKENIIDESGMPKERFSAEFPKEGPSILRIQQVVRGDSAAYFCASSPSPASSYTFGSGTRLTVV.

Ten or more counts support this clonotype. V gene TRBV6-5 combines with J gene TRBJ2-7; 11 bases line up with TRBD1. Germline CDR1 and CDR2: MNHEY and SVGAGI. The V gene end was trimmed by 2 bases and the J gene end by 6 bases; junction bases not matched to a gene: 6. This CDR3 comprises 15 residues. The CDR3 DNA sequence: TGTGCCAGCAGTTACGGCGGGACAGGGGGTGGCGAGCAGTACTTC. It is translated as CASSYGGTGGGEQYF.

On this clonotype itself: Here the CDR3 omits its conserved ending phenylalanine or tryptophan, so a read error is the likely source. The DNA is left out, because the CDR3 cannot be placed on it with certainty; the CDR3 is given as TCRdb lists it. The chain carries TRBV29-1 and TRBJ2-2; TRBD2, the table's D call, was not compared with the DNA. Germline-derived CDR1 and CDR2 are SQVTM and ANQGSEA. The length of the CDR3 is 16 amino acids, counting both ends. This chain's CDR3 is CSVRAGASGQHRGAVV.

This clonotype has more than one count but fewer than ten. The genes are TRBV27 and TRBJ2-7; D ambiguous. This CDR3 spans 13 amino acids. Trimming cost V 7 bases and J 2 bases, with 12 bases left between them. CDR1 and CDR2 (germline): MNHEY, SMNVEV (reference sequence). The CDR3 coding sequence is TGTGCCAGCATGATATCAAGAGCCTACGAGCAGTACTTC. It encodes CASMISRAYEQYF.